This T cell receptor (beta chain) is drawn from a study of metastatic and nonmetastatic thyroid tumors. The overall study: Malignant thyroid and benign thyroid patients provided blood and tumor or nodule tissue whose repertoires were compared.

Study-wide results and caveats: It was reported that TCR beta diversity was significantly higher in malignant thyroid tumors than benign nodules, in blood and tumor.

How the authors handled the data: In papillary thyroid cancer, a distant-metastasis classifier was built using CDR3 differences across clinicopathological groups. Using MiXCR, TCRdb re-called clones from the PCR reads. TCRdb assigned the V and J calls; the authors' analysis was not used. Of fewer than 40,000 clones listed, approximately 18% were seen once; the top ten hold 5% to 7.5%. Treatment of any kind had been given to no patient before thyroid surgery. This clone was seen repeatedly, ten times or more. The antigen remains unidentified. The specimen sequenced was blood. The sequence derives from a male donor with papillary thyroid cancer or a benign thyroid nodule (not recorded which). Some clones in this sample may be carry-over from other donors' samples.

CDR3 sequence (DNA): TGTGCCAGCAATACAAGGGGTATACAAGAGACCCAGTACTTC. The encoded protein is CASNTRGIQETQYF. The rearrangement links TRBV6-1 to TRBJ2-5; D might be TRBD1 (5 bases). Trimming stripped 7 bases from V and 2 bases from J, with 14 bases between. Germline values: CDR1 MNHNS, CDR2 SASEGT. The CDR3 extends over 14 amino acids.